The subject of this entry is one TCR beta chain. The record originates from a study of T-cell reconstitution after alpha-beta-depleted transplantation in children. TCRbeta library construction was performed incorporating unique molecular identifiers. Via MiXCR, TCRdb re-called the PCR reads, giving one row per CDR3 protein. The sample lists fewer than 550,000 distinct CDR3 sequences; roughly 10% were seen once. Trimming cost V 5 bases and J 2 bases, with 10 bases left between them. Germline CDR1 and CDR2: SGHRS and YFSETQ. The CDR3 has 14 residues. The chain recombines TRBV5-1 with TRBJ2-2; D is unresolved. The source of this sequence is a human donor who donated a stem cell graft to a child with acute myeloid leukemia. Sequencing was performed on PBMCs from the stem cell graft donor, taken from the stem cell graft. Here the CDR3 reads CASSRSPNTGELFF. DNA for the CDR3: TGCGCCAGCAGTAGAAGTCCCAACACCGGGGAGCTGTTTTTT.